This T cell receptor (beta chain) was profiled in a study of CD8+ T cells in alopecia areata. The wider study: Severity among treated patients was scored by the percentage of scalp area affected.

Isolated RNA was reverse transcribed into cDNA used as the sequencing template. Data came from immunoSEQ multiplex PCR; TCRdb stores just in-frame clones and leaves some out. The data hold about 210,000 clones, with approximately 67% observed a single time. Remarks on this clone: As yet, its antigen is unknown.

Study results and caveats: When scalp samples are sequenced, resident alphabeta T cells of normal skin are also captured. An increase in clonality over normal scalp was evident in lesional scalp, especially alopecia totalis/universalis.

Looked up from germline, CDR1 is SNHLY and CDR2 is FYNNEI. The CDR3 covers 15 residues. Trimming removed 3 bases from V and 4 bases from J, with 15 bases in between. Treatment given: oral pan-JAK inhibitor, 5-10 mg twice daily. Samples from alopecia areata patients were lesional scalp punch biopsies and peripheral blood. The clonotype comes from a human donor with alopecia areata. This chain connects TRBV2 to TRBJ1-1; D is perhaps TRBD1 (5 bases). The sample here was CD4+ T cells sorted from blood, taken between weeks 43 and 45, from a patient treated with tofacitinib. The CDR3 DNA reads as TGTGCCAGCAGTGAGGAAGGAGGGGTGGGCACTGAAGCTTTCTTT. Translated, it gives CASSEEGGVGTEAFF.